Each of the 10 T cell receptor beta chains below was sequenced from the same sample in a study of vaccination and CD4 T cells after COVID-19. These receptors lack a known antigen. Scientists ran DNA taken from cultured CD4+ T cells through the Oncomine TCR Beta short-read assay for sequencing. Using its own MiXCR run on the PCR reads, TCRdb lists one record per CDR3 protein. The repertoire has about 15,000 distinct CDR3 sequences, roughly 71% of them found once; the top ten carry over 15%. Treatment specified: approximately 9-day PBMC culture with coronavirus spike peptide pools or control peptides (ViraFEST assay). The source material was CD4+ T cells from blood, cultured in vitro. The receptors stem from a human donor who had recovered from COVID-19.

This clonotype occurred a few times. The chain is built from TRBV6-1 and TRBJ1-1; TRBD1 matches at 7 bases. CDR1 and CDR2 from the germline V gene are MNHNS and SASEGT. The CDR3 covers 12 residues. The CDR3 sequence: CATGDPHTEAFF. In DNA form, the CDR3 reads TGTGCAACAGGGGACCCTCACACTGAAGCTTTCTTT.

Here the CDR3 reads CASSDNTGEQETQYF. The CDR3 DNA reads as TGTGCCAGCAGCGACAACACAGGGGAGCAAGAGACCCAGTACTTC. The chain joins TRBV2 to TRBJ2-5, with TRBD1 identical over 7 bases. V was pared by 6 bases and J by 2 bases, with 9 bases of the junction left unmatched. The V gene's germline CDR1 is SNHLY and CDR2 FYNNEI. The CDR3 runs to 15 residues.

V usage is TRBV7-2 and J usage is TRBJ1-2; possible D gene TRBD1, 5 bases. Trimming removed 3 bases from V and 7 bases from J, with 12 bases in between. Germline CDR1 is SGHTA and CDR2 is FQGNSA. The CDR3 is 13 residues long. This CDR3 reads CASSLGTGPGYTF. The CDR3 coding sequence is TGTGCCAGCAGCTTGGGAACAGGCCCTGGCTACACCTTC. Looking up the rest from reference TRBV7-2 and TRBJ1-2 gives the full variable domain: GAGVSQSPSNKVTEKGKDVELRCDPISGHTALYWYRQSLGQGLEFLIYFQGNSAPDKSGLPSDRFSAERTGGSVSTLTIQRTQQEDSAVYLCASSLGTGPGYTFGSGTRLTVV.

The J gene is TRBJ2-7, the V gene TRBV11-1; D call uncertain. Looked up from germline, CDR1 is SGHAT and CDR2 is FQDESV (reference sequence). V lost 1 base and J 3 bases, leaving 10 bases between the germline ends. This CDR3 has 14 amino acids. The CDR3 bases are TGTGCCAGCAGCTTAGGTGTTATCGTCTACGAGCAGTACTTC. This translates into CASSLGVIVYEQYF. The complete variable domain, with remaining parts taken from reference TRBV11-1 and TRBJ2-7, reads EAEVAQSPRYKITEKSQAVAFWCDPISGHATLYWYRQILGQGPELLVQFQDESVVDDSQLPKDRFSAERLKGVDSTLKIQPAELGDSAMYLCASSLGVIVYEQYFGPGTRLTVT.

This clonotype was counted only a few times. The V call is TRBV28, the J call TRBJ1-5; D remains ambiguous. Between the trimmed V and J ends, which lost 0 bases and 3 bases, there was a span of 3 bases. There are 13 residues in the CDR3. Germline CDR1 MDHEN, CDR2 SYDVKM. The CDR3 is CASSLWLNQPQHF. In nucleotides, the CDR3 is TGTGCCAGCAGTTTATGGCTCAATCAGCCCCAGCATTTT.

In this sample, this clonotype turned up once. The V and J genes are TRBV6-2 or TRBV6-3 and TRBJ1-1; TRBD1 matches 7 bases. The CDR3 loop spans 12 amino acids. V was pared by 5 bases and J by 6 bases, with 3 bases of the junction left unmatched. Germline loops: CDR1 MNHEY, CDR2 SVGEGT. This chain's CDR3 is CASSHRGAEAFF. The CDR3 nucleotides are TGTGCCAGCAGTCACAGGGGTGCTGAAGCTTTCTTT.

The V call is TRBV7-9, the J call TRBJ2-7; no clear D. CDR3 size: 14 residues. Trimming shortened V by 1 base and J by 3 bases, and 10 bases separated the two germline ends. CDR1 is SEHNR and CDR2 is FQNEAQ in the germline V gene (reference sequence). The CDR3 protein is CASSLVPVNYEQYF. CDR3 sequence (DNA): TGTGCCAGCAGCTTAGTTCCGGTGAACTACGAGCAGTACTTC.

This clonotype turned up a few times. The chain uses TRBV18 and TRBJ1-1, with no clear D. The CDR3 sequence is 12 residues long. CDR1 is KGHSH and CDR2 is LQKENI in the germline V gene. V was pared by 3 bases and J by 5 bases, with 7 bases between. Written as DNA, the CDR3 is TGTGCCAGCTCACCCGGGATTACTGAAGCTTTCTTT. Amino acid sequence: CASSPGITEAFF.

The V and J genes are TRBV14 and TRBJ2-1; TRBD2 matches at 7 bases. The V segment lost 1 base and the J segment 6 bases; nucleotides outside the gene matches: 9. Germline V lookup: CDR1 SGHDN, CDR2 FVKESK. The CDR3 has 16 amino acids. For the CDR3, the DNA is TGTGCCAGCAGCCAAGCCCTCACGGGAGGCCGCAATGAGCAGTTCTTC. This codes for CASSQALTGGRNEQFF.

This clonotype was seen just once. The chain recombines TRBV12-3 or TRBV12-4 with TRBJ2-7; no firm D call. V was pared by 5 bases and J by 3 bases, with 8 bases between. This CDR3 spans 12 amino acids. As DNA, the CDR3 is TGTGCCAGCAGTGGTGGGGACTACGAGCAGTACTTC. This translates into CASSGGDYEQYF.